A selection of T cell receptor beta chains follows, all from one sample in a study of beta chain features in type 1 diabetes. Clones were read by immunoSEQ multiplex PCR, and TCRdb kept only the in-frame ones, dropping some. The top ten clones hold 0.015% to 0.02% of a sample with hundreds of thousands of clones, roughly 13% of them seen once. Sequencing input: naive CD4+ T cells from blood. Every receptor here comes from a young man in good health. Both conserved end residues are part of each CDR3. The D gene is left open where the match is weak. Size is omitted from some rows. Given values are once, few, many or a class for expanded clones.

j_gene | v_gene | d_gene | abundance | CDR3aa | CDR3nt
TRBJ2-1 | TRBV9 | TRBD2 | - | CASSVLGLAGNNEQFF | TGTGCCAGCAGCGTATTGGGACTAGCGGGAAACAATGAGCAGTTCTTC
TRBJ1-4 | TRBV7-2 | TRBD1 | - | CASSSTGTGDEKLFF | TGTGCCAGCAGCTCCACAGGGACAGGGGATGAAAAACTGTTTTTT
TRBJ2-7 | TRBV6-5 | - | - | CASSRQGPPWEQYF | TGTGCCAGCAGCCGTCAGGGTCCACCCTGGGAGCAGTACTTC
TRBJ2-2 | TRBV5-1 | TRBD1 | - | CASSIRTGGTGELFF | TGCGCCAGCAGCATAAGGACAGGGGGCACCGGGGAGCTGTTTTTT
TRBJ1-2 | TRBV28 | - | - | CASRTVYGYTF | TGTGCCAGCAGGACAGTCTATGGCTACACCTTC
TRBJ2-7 | TRBV21-1 | - | - | CASSKVRGVPYEQYF | TGTGCCAGCAGCAAAGTTCGGGGGGTCCCCTACGAGCAGTACTTC
TRBJ2-5 | TRBV7-2 | TRBD2 | - | CASSSPRGLAETQYF | TGTGCCAGCAGCTCTCCCCGGGGACTAGCAGAGACCCAGTACTTC
TRBJ2-2 | TRBV7-8 | TRBD2 | few | CATSGRTGELFF | TGTGCGACTAGCGGGAGGACCGGGGAGCTGTTTTTT
TRBJ1-1 | TRBV4-2 | - | - | CASSQGVRRNTEAFF | TGTGCCAGCAGCCAAGGAGTACGGAGGAACACTGAAGCTTTCTTT
TRBJ2-3 | TRBV5-4 | TRBD1 | - | CASSLETGGNTDTQYF | TGTGCCAGCAGCTTGGAAACAGGGGGGAACACAGATACGCAGTATTTT
TRBJ1-5 | TRBV19 | - | - | CASIDRGSNQPQHF | TGTGCCAGTATTGATCGGGGAAGCAATCAGCCCCAGCATTTT
TRBJ2-7 | TRBV6-6 | - | - | CASSRGGGQNYEQYF | TGTGCCAGCAGTAGGGGGGGAGGGCAGAACTACGAGCAGTACTTC
TRBJ2-3 | TRBV5-1 | TRBD1 | - | CASSLGDRETDTQYF | TGCGCCAGCAGCTTGGGTGACAGGGAAACAGATACGCAGTATTTT
TRBJ1-1 | TRBV4-3 | - | - | CASSQERGQAEAFF | TGCGCCAGCAGCCAAGAGCGGGGGCAGGCTGAAGCTTTCTTT
TRBJ2-5 | TRBV7-2 | - | few | CASSISYQETQYF | TGTGCCAGCAGCATTTCCTATCAAGAGACCCAGTACTTC
TRBJ2-7 | TRBV19 | - | - | CASSFSGPYEQYF | TGTGCCAGTAGTTTTTCAGGGCCCTACGAGCAGTACTTC
TRBJ1-5 | TRBV4-3 | TRBD1 | - | CASSQDPGTGNYQPQHF | TGCGCCAGCAGCCAGGACCCCGGGACAGGGAACTATCAGCCCCAGCATTTT
TRBJ2-2 | TRBV4-2 | TRBD2 | few | CASSPAVAGESGELFF | TGTGCCAGCAGCCCCGCGGTAGCGGGAGAGTCCGGGGAGCTGTTTTTT
TRBJ1-5 | TRBV2 | TRBD1 | few | CASSRDRGGQPQHF | TGTGCCAGCAGCCGGGACAGGGGAGGTCAGCCCCAGCATTTT
TRBJ2-2 | TRBV27 | - | - | CASSPQGPRLVGELFF | TGTGCCAGCAGTCCCCAGGGGCCCAGGTTGGTCGGGGAGCTGTTTTTT
TRBJ1-4 | TRBV6-5 | - | few | CASRWTATNEKLFF | TGTGCCAGCAGATGGACAGCAACTAATGAAAAACTGTTTTTT
TRBJ1-4 | TRBV7-9 | - | - | CASSLDAGQNNEKLFF | TGTGCCAGCAGCTTAGATGCAGGACAGAATAATGAAAAACTGTTTTTT
TRBJ2-7 | TRBV30 | - | - | CAWKARVRTYEQYF | TGTGCCTGGAAGGCGAGGGTGAGGACCTACGAGCAGTACTTC
TRBJ1-5 | TRBV5-8 | - | - | CASSLEQLNQPQHF | TGTGCCAGCAGCTTGGAACAGCTAAATCAGCCCCAGCATTTT
TRBJ2-3 | TRBV4-3 | TRBD2 | - | CASSQDGGGGTDTQYF | TGCGCCAGCAGCCAGGACGGGGGGGGAGGCACAGATACGCAGTATTTT
TRBJ1-6 | TRBV28 | - | few | CASSLGGRRNNSPLHF | TGTGCCAGCAGTTTAGGAGGACGGCGAAATAATTCACCCCTCCACTTT
TRBJ1-1 | TRBV18 | - | - | CASSPPSGGPNTEAFF | TGTGCCAGCTCACCTCCTAGCGGGGGACCGAACACTGAAGCTTTCTTT